The rows below give T cell receptor beta chains drawn from one sample of a study of CD8 T cells in ankylosing spondylitis. TCRdb itself ran the 5' RACE reads through MiXCR, one entry per CDR3 protein. The repertoire consists of 300,000 to 400,000 distinct CDR3 sequences, with roughly 15% occurring once and the leading ten covering 0.9% to 1.2%. Sequenced sample: blood, either unsorted or a sorted T cell fraction (not recorded which). All receptors come from a male donor with ankylosing spondylitis or in good health (not recorded which). CDR3s include the opening cysteine and the closing phenylalanine or tryptophan. D genes are given only for firm matches. Rows give clone size only sometimes, using once, few, many, or a class for an expanded clone.

D: .
size: few
J: TRBJ2-1
V: TRBV11-2
CDR3: CASRPLGGRSYNEQFF
DNA: TGTGCCAGCAGACCCCTCGGGGGCCGCTCCTACAATGAGCAGTTCTTC

D: .
size: few
J: TRBJ2-2
V: TRBV7-9
CDR3: CASGGQPYTGELFF
DNA: TGTGCCAGCGGTGGCCAGCCATACACCGGGGAGCTGTTTTTT

D: .
size: .
J: TRBJ1-3
V: TRBV9
CDR3: CASSVEDGVPSGNTIYF
DNA: TGTGCCAGCAGCGTAGAGGACGGGGTCCCCTCTGGAAACACCATATATTTT

D: .
size: many
J: TRBJ1-3
V: TRBV5-1
CDR3: CASREGVAVRSSGNTIYF
DNA: TGCGCCAGCCGAGAGGGGGTCGCCGTCAGGAGCTCTGGAAACACCATATATTTT

D: TRBD2
size: few
J: TRBJ2-1
V: TRBV7-2
CDR3: CASSLGTSQDNEQFF
DNA: TGTGCCAGCAGCTTAGGGACTAGCCAGGACAATGAGCAGTTCTTC

D: .
size: .
J: TRBJ2-3
V: TRBV2
CDR3: CASSEGDTLSTDTQYF
DNA: TGTGCCAGCAGTGAAGGGGACACCCTTAGCACAGATACGCAGTATTTT

D: TRBD1
size: .
J: TRBJ1-2
V: TRBV12-3/TRBV12-4
CDR3: CASSLTGESPYGYTF
DNA: TGTGCCAGCAGTTTAACAGGGGAAAGCCCCTATGGCTACACCTTC

D: .
size: few
J: TRBJ2-1
V: TRBV20-1
CDR3: CSAERGTTPGLFF
DNA: TGCAGTGCAGAGAGGGGGACAACCCCAGGTCTGTTCTTC

D: TRBD2
size: .
J: TRBJ2-1
V: TRBV19
CDR3: CASTDPGLGNNEQFF
DNA: TGTGCCAGTACCGACCCGGGACTAGGGAATAATGAGCAGTTCTTC

D: .
size: .
J: TRBJ2-3
V: TRBV9
CDR3: CASSVAATGRDTQYF
DNA: TGTGCCAGCAGCGTAGCCGCGACGGGGAGGGATACGCAGTATTTT

D: TRBD1
size: few
J: TRBJ2-7
V: TRBV20-1
CDR3: CSAVRQGGEQYF
DNA: TGCAGTGCTGTTAGACAGGGGGGCGAGCAGTACTTC

D: TRBD1
size: few
J: TRBJ2-7
V: TRBV5-6
CDR3: CASSLVRQGVYEQYF
DNA: TGTGCCAGCAGCTTGGTCCGACAGGGAGTGTACGAGCAGTACTTC

D: TRBD2
size: few
J: TRBJ2-1
V: TRBV4-1
CDR3: CASSQVAAGGYNEQFF
DNA: TGCGCCAGCAGCCAAGTCGCAGCGGGAGGGTACAATGAGCAGTTCTTC

D: .
size: few
J: TRBJ1-6
V: TRBV7-2
CDR3: CASSLVGTPLHF
DNA: TGTGCCAGCAGCTTAGTAGGCACCCCCCTCCACTTT

D: .
size: few
J: TRBJ1-2
V: TRBV6-1
CDR3: CASSDSGNYGYTF
DNA: TGTGCCAGCAGTGATTCAGGGAACTATGGCTACACCTTC

D: TRBD2
size: .
J: TRBJ2-7
V: TRBV7-6
CDR3: CASSLGLTSGSSYEQYF
DNA: TGTGCCAGCAGCCTGGGGCTGACTAGCGGGAGCTCCTACGAGCAGTACTTC

D: .
size: few
J: TRBJ1-3
V: TRBV11-2
CDR3: CASSLDRHSSGNTIYF
DNA: TGTGCCAGCAGCTTAGATCGACACTCCTCTGGAAACACCATATATTTT

D: .
size: .
J: TRBJ2-5
V: TRBV5-1
CDR3: CASSFFIQGGFKETQYF
DNA: TGCGCCAGCAGCTTCTTCATACAGGGCGGATTTAAGGAGACCCAGTACTTC

D: .
size: many
J: TRBJ2-1
V: TRBV5-6
CDR3: CASSPGSTDYNEQFF
DNA: TGTGCCAGCAGCCCCGGGAGCACTGACTACAATGAGCAGTTCTTC

D: .
size: .
J: TRBJ2-7
V: TRBV25-1
CDR3: CASMEGARYEQYF
DNA: TGTGCCAGCATGGAGGGGGCGCGGTACGAGCAGTACTTC

D: .
size: .
J: TRBJ2-7
V: TRBV15
CDR3: CATSTPTGTYEQYF
DNA: TGTGCCACCAGCACCCCGACAGGAACCTACGAGCAGTACTTC

D: TRBD1
size: .
J: TRBJ2-7
V: TRBV12-3/TRBV12-4
CDR3: CAYPARDRADYEQYF
DNA: TGTGCCTACCCCGCCCGGGACAGAGCAGACTACGAGCAGTACTTC

D: TRBD2
size: many
J: TRBJ2-1
V: TRBV24-1
CDR3: CATPPSGDYNEQFF
DNA: TGTGCCACCCCTCCAAGCGGGGACTACAATGAGCAGTTCTTC

D: TRBD1
size: .
J: TRBJ2-4
V: TRBV6-1
CDR3: CASRVRTGDDIQYF
DNA: TGTGCCAGCAGGGTACGGACAGGGGACGACATTCAGTACTTC

D: .
size: many
J: TRBJ1-5
V: TRBV5-1
CDR3: CASSLGPAGQPQHF
DNA: TGCGCCAGCAGCCTGGGACCTGCCGGTCAGCCCCAGCATTTT

D: .
size: many
J: TRBJ1-2
V: TRBV12-3/TRBV12-4
CDR3: CASSFKRQSGYTF
DNA: TGTGCCAGCAGTTTTAAGCGGCAGTCTGGCTACACCTTC

D: .
size: .
J: TRBJ1-2
V: TRBV5-1
CDR3: CASRIFEGIYGYTF
DNA: TGCGCCAGCAGGATTTTCGAAGGAATCTATGGCTACACCTTC

D: .
size: .
J: TRBJ1-1
V: TRBV14
CDR3: CASSRNRDITAFF
DNA: TGTGCCAGCAGCCGCAACCGGGACATCACAGCTTTCTTT

D: .
size: many
J: TRBJ1-1
V: TRBV5-1
CDR3: CASSLARERPTTEAFF
DNA: TGCGCCAGCAGCTTGGCTAGGGAGAGGCCTACGACTGAAGCTTTCTTT

D: .
size: .
J: TRBJ2-1
V: TRBV28
CDR3: CASSLIGPRHEQFF
DNA: TGTGCCAGCAGTTTAATTGGCCCAAGGCATGAGCAGTTCTTC

D: TRBD2
size: few
J: TRBJ2-7
V: TRBV20-1
CDR3: CSARPGTSGRVGEQYF
DNA: TGCAGTGCTAGACCAGGGACTAGCGGGAGGGTAGGCGAGCAGTACTTC

D: TRBD2
size: few
J: TRBJ2-5
V: TRBV4-1
CDR3: CASSQEGRDQETQYF
DNA: TGCGCCAGCAGCCAAGAAGGGAGGGACCAAGAGACCCAGTACTTC